This paragraph covers one TCR beta chain sequence. The antigen is undetermined. Trimming cost V 6 bases and J 12 bases, with 19 bases left between them. Germline V gives CDR1 LGHNT, CDR2 FRNRAP. This CDR3 spans 13 amino acids. While unrecorded immune exposures were likely, the donors were nominally healthy when sampled. The data were taken from a study of cytomegalovirus exposure and HLA in healthy donors. Study-wide findings and caveats: As a later analysis showed, several of the most significant clusters appeared to be linked to common viral pathogens. Per published reports, the classifier diagnosed cytomegalovirus status with high specificity and sensitivity.

The PCR made use of 60 Vbeta and 13 Jbeta primers. Measured with immunoSEQ multiplex PCR; TCRdb has only the in-frame clones, and not every one. The sample records 95,000 to 150,000 clones, about 75% being singletons. The sample taken for sequencing was PBMCs. The chain joins TRBV12-5 to TRBJ2-3; possible D gene TRBD1, 5 bases. The sequence was obtained from a man in his sixties in good health and CMV-seropositive. The CDR3 bases are TGTGCTAGTGGCCCGCAGGGCTTCCTGTCCCAGTATTTT. Translation: CASGPQGFLSQYF.